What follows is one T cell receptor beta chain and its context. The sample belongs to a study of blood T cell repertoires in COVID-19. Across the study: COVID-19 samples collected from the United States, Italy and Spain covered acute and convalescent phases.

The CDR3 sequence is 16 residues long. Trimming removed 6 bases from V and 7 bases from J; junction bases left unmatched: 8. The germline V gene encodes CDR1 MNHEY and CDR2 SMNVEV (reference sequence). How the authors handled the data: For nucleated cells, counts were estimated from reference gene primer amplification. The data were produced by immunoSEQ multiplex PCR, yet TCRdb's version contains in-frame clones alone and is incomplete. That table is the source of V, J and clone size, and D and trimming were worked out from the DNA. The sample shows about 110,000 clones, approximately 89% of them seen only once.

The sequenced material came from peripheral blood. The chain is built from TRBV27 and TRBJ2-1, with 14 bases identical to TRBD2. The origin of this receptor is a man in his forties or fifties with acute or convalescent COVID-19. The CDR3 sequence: CASRTSGGVLRNEQFF. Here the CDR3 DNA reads TGTGCCAGCAGGACTAGCGGGGGGGTACTTAGAAATGAGCAGTTCTTC.